This T cell receptor beta chain was identified during a study of control samples from healthy donors and cancer patients. Produced via immunoSEQ multiplex PCR; TCRdb's table is partial and in-frame only. Of some 82,000 clones listed, 70% to 90% are singletons. The CDR3 is 15 amino acids. Trimming stripped 2 bases from V and 1 base from J, with 11 bases between. Germline V gene data show CDR1 as ENHRY and CDR2 as SYGVKD. The sample comprised blood. This chain joins TRBV10-3 and TRBJ1-1; D is perhaps TRBD1 (5 bases). This receptor was obtained from a man between 50 and 59 years old in good health. Here the CDR3 DNA reads TGTGCCATCAGTGAGCAGGGCCCAGGGAACACTGAAGCTTTCTTT. Encoded protein: CAISEQGPGNTEAFF.